This T cell receptor beta chain appears in the sequencing data of a study of cytomegalovirus exposure and HLA in healthy donors. The PCR had 60 Vbeta and 13 Jbeta primers. Here immunoSEQ multiplex PCR was the method, and the copy in TCRdb shows in-frame clones only, minus some. Of approximately 88,000 clones listed, over 60% are singletons. Trimming took 5 bases from V and 0 from J, leaving 8 bases between them. Looked up from germline, CDR1 is MGHRA and CDR2 is YSYEKL. The CDR3 spans 14 residues. The sequence was obtained from a man aged 25-45 years in good health and CMV-seropositive. Source material: PBMCs. The chain is built from TRBV4-1 and TRBJ1-3; no clear D. DNA of the CDR3: TGCGCCAGCAGCACCCGGGTCTCTGGAAACACCATATATTTT. It is translated as CASSTRVSGNTIYF.